These 20 T cell receptor beta chains were all obtained from the same sample, sequenced in a study of beta chain features in type 1 diabetes. The study, taken as a whole, reports: Among patients with Type 1 diabetes, TCRB CDR3s were moderately but significantly shorter in every one of the four CD4+ subsets.

These receptors' antigens are unknown. The investigators reverse transcribed all of the isolated RNA, so they sequenced expressed TCRB transcripts. Sequencing used immunoSEQ multiplex PCR; TCRdb keeps in-frame clones, though not all of them. The repertoire holds about 340,000 clones, with about a tenth as singletons. Sequencing was carried out using central memory CD4+ T cells from blood. These TCRs come from a man aged 30-40 years with type 1 diabetes.

This clone was seen at least ten times. This chain joins TRBV10-1 and TRBJ2-7; D is possibly TRBD1 (7 bases). V was trimmed by 6 bases and J by 7 bases, leaving 16 bases between them. CDR3 length: 13 amino acids. Germline V CDR1 and CDR2: WNHNN, SYGVQD (reference sequence). The CDR3 DNA is TGCGCCAGCAGGCGGGACAGAATAAGGGAGCAGTACTTC. Its protein product is CASRRDRIREQYF.

This clone was detected only a few times. The chain joins TRBV5-1 to TRBJ2-5, with 7 positions matching TRBD2. The CDR3 spans 16 residues. Germline V lookup: CDR1 SGHRS, CDR2 YFSETQ. After removal of 0 bases from V and 3 bases from J, the junction contained 8 bases not matched to a gene. The CDR3 protein is CASSLGLAEVKETQYF. As DNA, the CDR3 is TGCGCCAGCAGCTTGGGGCTAGCGGAAGTCAAAGAGACCCAGTACTTC.

This clone was observed a few times. The rearrangement joins TRBV11-2 to TRBJ2-5; TRBD1 or TRBD2 may be the D gene (5 bases each). Between the trimmed V and J ends, which lost 1 base and 4 bases, there was a span of 13 bases. The CDR3 spans 15 residues. Germline V gene lookup returns CDR1 SGHAT and CDR2 FQNNGV. Written as DNA, the CDR3 is TGTGCCAGCAGCTTAGGGTTTGGGGACGGAGAGACCCAGTACTTC. Translated: CASSLGFGDGETQYF.

The V and J genes are TRBV5-1 and TRBJ2-1, with TRBD1 identical over 7 bases. V was pared by 3 bases and J by 3 bases, with 3 bases of the junction left unmatched. Germline CDR1 reads SGHRS; CDR2 reads YFSETQ. The CDR3 is 14 amino acids. The CDR3 DNA sequence: TGCGCCAGCAGCTCTGGACAGGACTACAATGAGCAGTTCTTC. Translated: CASSSGQDYNEQFF.

This clone occurred many times. This chain links TRBV7-9 with TRBJ1-1; no firm D call. Trimming removed 8 bases at V and 2 bases at J, with 3 bases between. CDR1 and CDR2 from the germline V gene are SEHNR and FQNEAQ (reference sequence). The CDR3 has 10 residues. This chain's CDR3 is CASVNTEAFF. DNA of the CDR3: TGTGCCAGCGTTAACACTGAAGCTTTCTTT.

The gene calls are TRBV27 and TRBJ2-7, with D perhaps TRBD2 (5 bases). Trimming took off 8 bases at V and 1 base at J, with 12 bases between the two ends. The germline gives CDR1 MNHEY, CDR2 SMNVEV (reference sequence). The CDR3 covers 13 residues. CDR3 in DNA: TGTGCCAGCCAAGGACGGACTTCCTACGAGCAGTACTTC. Encoded protein: CASQGRTSYEQYF.

The sample holds a few counts of this clone. The rearrangement joins TRBV10-3 to TRBJ2-1; TRBD2 matches 8 bases. CDR3 size: 14 residues. CDR1 is ENHRY and CDR2 is SYGVKD in the germline V gene. V gave up 10 bases and J gave up 9 bases; unmatched junction bases: 14. The CDR3 bases are TGTGCCAGCCGGGAGGGGTCCAGTCTGGCTGAGCAGTTCTTC. Translating it yields CASREGSSLAEQFF.

The chain carries TRBV6-1 and TRBJ1-6; D gene uncertain. The V and J ends lost 5 bases and 7 bases respectively, with 9 bases between them. This CDR3 is built from 13 residues. CDR1 MNHNS and CDR2 SASEGT come from the germline V gene. The CDR3 spells CASSLSTNSPLHF. The CDR3 nucleotides are TGTGCCAGCAGTCTATCCACGAATTCACCCCTCCACTTT.

This clone was seen only a few times. This chain links TRBV5-1 with TRBJ2-1; D may match TRBD1 or TRBD2 (5 bases each). CDR3 length equals 14 residues. V gave up 3 bases and J gave up 6 bases, with 13 bases separating them. In germline, CDR1 is SGHRS, CDR2 YFSETQ. The DNA of the CDR3 is TGCGCCAGCAGCTCATCCGGGACGGGCAATGAGCAGTTCTTC. Its translation is CASSSSGTGNEQFF.

The rearrangement uses TRBV28 and TRBJ1-4; D not certain. The ends were cut back, 9 bases at V and 3 bases at J, with 17 bases in the middle. The germline V gene encodes CDR1 MDHEN and CDR2 SYDVKM. The CDR3 totals 15 residues. The CDR3 spells CASTSLGPSNEKLFF. DNA of the CDR3: TGTGCCAGTACTTCCCTCGGGCCCTCTAATGAAAAACTGTTTTTT.

This clone was observed many times. V is TRBV7-9 and J is TRBJ2-3, with D unresolved. The germline gives CDR1 SEHNR, CDR2 FQNEAQ (reference sequence). Trimming pared 1 base from V and 5 bases from J, leaving 7 bases between. The CDR3 length is 13 residues. This CDR3 reads CASSLESRDTQYF. CDR3 DNA: TGTGCCAGCAGCTTAGAGTCTAGAGATACGCAGTATTTT.

This clone was counted between two and nine times. The chain is built from TRBV5-4 and TRBJ2-3; no clear D gene. Germline loops: CDR1 SGHNT, CDR2 YYREEE (reference sequence). Trimming cost V 0 bases and J 2 bases, with 7 bases left between them. The CDR3 sequence is 14 residues long. The CDR3 DNA is TGTGCCAGCAGCTTGGACCTTCCCACAGATACGCAGTATTTT. This translates into CASSLDLPTDTQYF.

The table lists this clone with a few counts. The chain uses TRBV7-2 and TRBJ2-1, with TRBD1 matching over 8 bases. This CDR3 spans 13 amino acids. Per germline, CDR1 SGHTA and CDR2 FQGNSA. V gave up 3 bases and J gave up 15 bases; unmatched junction bases: 10. The CDR3 DNA reads as TGTGCCAGCAGCTTGCACCCGGGACAGGCTTTGTTCTTC. The encoded protein is CASSLHPGQALFF.

This clone was recorded once. The V gene is TRBV6-1, the J gene TRBJ1-2, with TRBD1 matching over 9 bases. J gave up 4 bases and V 0 bases, and 9 bases lay outside the gene matches. CDR3 length equals 17 residues. Germline lookup yields CDR1 MNHNS and CDR2 SASEGT. This CDR3 is CASSEAGGQGYIYGYTF. The CDR3 nucleotides read TGTGCCAGCAGTGAAGCGGGCGGACAGGGGTACATCTATGGCTACACCTTC.

This clone was counted only a few times. The chain carries TRBV5-1 and TRBJ1-1; TRBD1 is a possible D gene (6 bases). In germline, CDR1 is SGHRS, CDR2 YFSETQ. CDR3 length: 15 residues. V was pared by 4 bases and J by 1 base, with 14 bases between. CDR3 protein: CASSPSGEPNTEAFF. CDR3 in DNA: TGCGCCAGCAGCCCATCAGGGGAGCCGAACACTGAAGCTTTCTTT.

The gene calls are TRBV6-5 and TRBJ1-4, with TRBD1 as a possible D gene (6 bases). This CDR3 is built from 14 residues. The V gene's germline CDR1 is MNHEY and CDR2 SVGAGI. V was pared by 2 bases and J by 4 bases, with 8 bases between. This CDR3 is CASSYGGLNEKLFF. CDR3 nucleotides: TGTGCCAGCAGTTACGGGGGGCTTAATGAAAAACTGTTTTTT.

This clone was recorded a few times. This sequence joins TRBV5-1 and TRBJ1-6; TRBD1 might be the D (5 bases). V was pared by 0 bases and J by 8 bases, with 12 bases between. The CDR3 is made up of 15 amino acids. The germline V gene encodes CDR1 SGHRS and CDR2 YFSETQ. The CDR3 loop reads CASSLGVRVDSPLHF. CDR3 nucleotide sequence: TGCGCCAGCAGCTTGGGGGTCAGGGTGGATTCACCCCTCCACTTT.

There are a few counts of this clone. The chain is built from TRBV5-1 and TRBJ2-5; 14 nucleotides match TRBD2. Germline CDR1 is SGHRS and CDR2 is YFSETQ. The junction had 4 bases not matched to a gene; V was cut back by 4 bases and J by 5 bases. The CDR3 extends over 15 amino acids. CDR3 bases: TGCGCCAGCAGCGTCGGACTAGCGGGGGGTGAGACCCAGTACTTC. Translated, it gives CASSVGLAGGETQYF. Complete variable domain (other parts from reference TRBV5-1 and TRBJ2-5): KAGVTQTPRYLIKTRGQQVTLSCSPISGHRSVSWYQQTPGQGLQFLFEYFSETQRNKGNFPGRFSGRQFSNSRSEMNVSTLELGDSALYLCASSVGLAGGETQYFGPGTRLLVL.

Comments on this clone: The identical CDR3 is also encoded by other nucleotide sequences in the sample. The V call is TRBV27, the J call TRBJ1-5; D is ambiguous. The germline V gene encodes CDR1 MNHEY and CDR2 SMNVEV (reference sequence). This CDR3 is built from 13 residues. Between the trimmed V and J ends, which lost 2 bases and 5 bases, there was a span of 7 bases. CDR3 loop: CASSLLADQPQHF. The CDR3 DNA follows: TGTGCCAGCAGTTTACTGGCCGATCAGCCCCAGCATTTT.

This clone was counted between two and nine times. The chain joins TRBV21-1 to TRBJ2-7; the D segment call TRBD1 is taken from the table without a DNA check. TRBV21-1 is recorded as a pseudogene. This CDR3 comprises 15 residues. CDR3 DNA: TGTGCCAGCAGCTCTAACCTGGGCAGGGCCTACGAGCAGTACTTC. This gives the protein CASSSNLGRAYEQYF.